This T cell receptor (beta chain) was identified during a study of human T cells and chemical hapten exposure. Looking at the study overall: DPC at 2% was the sensitizing agent, placed on approximately 2 cm by approximately 2 cm of upper inner arm skin. Each patient's scalp received weekly diphenylcyclopropenone throughout the approximately 25-week study.

Time point defined: pre-sensitization, week 0. Stated treatment: therapeutic diphenylcyclopropenone sensitization with weekly scalp DPC. Each patch test followed a blood draw. Study-wide results and caveats: Compared to controls, expanded TCRs made significantly more large clusters of similar CDR3s.

This clonotype was seen a few times. No antigen is known for it. TCRdb re-called the RACE reads through MiXCR, storing one row per CDR3 protein. In the table there are a few hundred thousand distinct CDR3 sequences, just under 8% of which are singletons. CDR1 is SQVTM and CDR2 is ANQGSEA in the germline V gene. The CDR3 length is 14 residues. V dropped 3 bases and J dropped 4 bases, with 16 bases sitting between them. The J gene is TRBJ2-7, the V gene TRBV29-1; a possible D gene is TRBD2 (5 bases). Here the sequenced sample was whole blood, taken in connection with sensitization to the hapten diphenylcyclopropenone (DPC). The TCR sequence derives from a man between 18 and 35 years old with alopecia areata. Some clones in this sample may be carry-over from other donors' samples. In nucleotides, the CDR3 is TGCAGCGTTGACCGCGGGTGGACCCATTACGAGCAGTACGTC. Protein sequence: CSVDRGWTHYEQYV.